The source of this TCR beta chain is a study of cytomegalovirus exposure and HLA in healthy donors. The study's findings and limits: TCR beta chains numbering some 160 were designated cytomegalovirus-associated. The availability of immune exposure information extended only to CMV serostatus. Upon later analysis, HLA-associated TCR beta chains proved more clonally expanded than other, equally common chains.

Use of 60 Vbeta and 13 Jbeta primers characterized the PCR. Measured with immunoSEQ multiplex PCR; TCRdb has only the in-frame clones, and not every one. Among over 95,000 clones, 77% were seen once, and the ten largest hold 11%. CDR1 and CDR2 from the germline V gene are SGHTA and FQGTGA. This CDR3 has 15 amino acids. Trimming took off 0 bases at V and 1 base at J, with 9 bases between the two ends. On this clone itself: The antigen is not known.

This chain uses TRBV7-3 with TRBJ1-1; no reliable D call. The clonotype comes from a middle-aged man in good health and CMV-seropositive. Source material: PBMCs. CDR3 sequence reads: CASSLTFGGNTEAFF. The CDR3 bases are TGTGCCAGCAGCTTAACCTTCGGCGGGAACACTGAAGCTTTCTTT.